These 12 T cell receptor beta chains were all obtained from the same sample, sequenced in a study of T cells in Graves' hyperthyroidism and ophthalmopathy. The CDR3 regions of TCR beta were amplified from RNA transcripts. First-round RT-PCR with HTBI primers amplified the TCR CDR3 region. TCRdb reprocessed the multiplex PCR reads via MiXCR and lists one record per CDR3 protein. Among approximately 610,000 distinct CDR3 sequences listed, around 15% were seen once. The sequenced material came from blood. These receptors came from a woman between 40 and 50 years old with Graves' ophthalmopathy.

This clonotype was found a few times. V gene TRBV14 combines with J gene TRBJ1-1; the D is unclear. CDR1 is SGHDN and CDR2 is FVKESK in the germline V gene. This CDR3 is 15 amino acids long. V shed 4 bases and J shed 0 bases, with 12 bases lying between them. In DNA form, the CDR3 reads TGTGCCAGCAGCCTAATCAGTTACATGAACACTGAAGCTTTCTTT. Encoded protein: CASSLISYMNTEAFF. The variable domain in full, completed from reference TRBV14 and TRBJ1-1, reads EAGVTQFPSHSVIEKGQTVTLRCDPISGHDNLYWYRRVMGKEIKFLLHFVKESKQDESGMPNNRFLAERTGGTYSTLKVQPAELEDSGVYFCASSLISYMNTEAFFGQGTRLTVV.

The chain carries TRBV11-2 and TRBJ1-2; 9 bases match TRBD1. Losses at the gene ends were 5 bases for V and 6 bases for J; bases not matched to a gene: 13. The CDR3 is 16 amino acids. The germline CDR1 and CDR2 sequences are SGHAT and FQNNGV. The CDR3 loop reads CASSRIGGGQGDGYTF. CDR3 coding DNA: TGTGCCAGCAGCCGTATAGGGGGGGGACAGGGAGATGGCTACACCTTC. Together with reference TRBV11-2 and TRBJ1-2, the CDR3 gives the full variable domain: EAGVAQSPRYKIIEKRQSVAFWCNPISGHATLYWYQQILGQGPKLLIQFQNNGVVDDSQLPKDRFSAERLKGVDSTLKIQPAKLEDSAVYLCASSRIGGGQGDGYTFGSGTRLTVV.

This clonotype was counted at least ten times. CDR3 in DNA: TGTGCCAGCAGCTCCTTGTGGACCCAGTACTTC. Translated: CASSSLWTQYF. This chain uses TRBV6-1 with TRBJ2-5; D gene uncertain. Trimming took off 6 bases at V and 7 bases at J, with 9 bases between the two ends. Germline V gives CDR1 MNHNS, CDR2 SASEGT. The CDR3 length is 11 residues.

The table lists this clonotype with many counts. This chain uses TRBV12-3 or TRBV12-4 with TRBJ2-7; D is unresolved. The CDR3 totals 14 residues. V was clipped by 1 base and J by 6 bases, with 13 bases between them. In DNA form, the CDR3 reads TGTGCCAGCAGTTTAGTAATTTTTTTCTCCGAGCAGTACTTC. Amino acid sequence: CASSLVIFFSEQYF.

A few counts support this clonotype. The V gene is TRBV4-2, the J gene TRBJ2-4; no definite D call. The CDR3 extends over 16 amino acids. Germline loops: CDR1 LGHNA, CDR2 YNFKEQ. V was pared by 0 bases and J by 8 bases, with 17 bases between. The CDR3 is CASSQDLVGVEDIQYF. CDR3 nucleotides: TGTGCCAGCAGCCAAGATTTGGTAGGAGTTGAGGACATTCAGTACTTC.

This clonotype was detected many times. The chain carries TRBV6-1 and TRBJ2-5; tentative D call: TRBD1 (8 bases). The CDR3 is made up of 14 amino acids. From germline, CDR1 is MNHNS and CDR2 SASEGT. V lost 6 bases and J 2 bases, leaving 13 bases between the germline ends. The CDR3 reads CASSEQGGQETQYF. CDR3 in DNA: TGTGCCAGCAGCGAACAGGGGGGGCAAGAGACCCAGTACTTC.

This clonotype was recorded at least ten times. V and J are TRBV7-3 and TRBJ1-6; no definite D call. V shed 2 bases and J shed 5 bases, with 10 bases lying between them. Germline assignment: CDR1 SGHTA and CDR2 FQGTGA. The CDR3 has 15 amino acids. This CDR3 reads CASSLLSLHNSPLHF. The CDR3 nucleotides are TGTGCCAGCAGCTTATTATCACTCCATAATTCACCCCTCCACTTT.

This clonotype was seen at least ten times. This chain connects TRBV20-1 to TRBJ1-2; D is undetermined. Per the germline V gene, CDR1 is DFQATT and CDR2 is SNEGSKA (reference sequence). The CDR3 runs to 15 residues. V was shortened by 0 bases and J by 4 bases, with 15 bases between the two germline ends. The CDR3 DNA follows: TGCAGTGCTAGAGATCCCAAGGGTTTGAGCTATGGCTACACCTTC. Translation gives CSARDPKGLSYGYTF.

The chain has TRBV12-3 or TRBV12-4 and TRBJ2-5; 13 bases are a match to TRBD2. V was pared by 1 base and J by 5 bases, with 7 bases of the junction left unmatched. The CDR3 totals 17 residues. CDR3 sequence reads: CASSLVGLAGVSETQYF. CDR3 coding DNA: TGTGCCAGCAGTTTAGTCGGACTAGCGGGAGTCTCGGAGACCCAGTACTTC.

This clonotype has a count of ten or more. The gene calls are TRBV28 and TRBJ2-7, with D possibly being TRBD1 or TRBD2 (5 bases each). V was trimmed by 6 bases and J by 4 bases, leaving 16 bases between them. Germline CDR1 is MDHEN and CDR2 is SYDVKM. There are 14 residues in the CDR3. Here the CDR3 reads CASRLGRTSYEQYF. CDR3 DNA sequence: TGTGCCAGCAGACTGGGACGGACGTCGTACGAGCAGTACTTC.

This clonotype was observed a handful of times. This chain connects TRBV11-2 to TRBJ1-3; tentatively, D is TRBD1 (5 bases). Trimming removed 1 base from V and 3 bases from J, with 7 bases in between. CDR3 length equals 14 residues. Germline V gives CDR1 SGHAT, CDR2 FQNNGV. The CDR3 region is CASSLVGDGNTIYF. CDR3 nucleotides: TGTGCCAGCAGCTTAGTAGGGGATGGAAACACCATATATTTT.

This clonotype was recorded many times. V gene TRBV6-5 combines with J gene TRBJ2-7; no reliable D call. The CDR3 extends over 14 amino acids. Trimming shortened V by 7 bases and J by 2 bases, and 15 bases separated the two germline ends. The germline V gene encodes CDR1 MNHEY and CDR2 SVGAGI. The CDR3 spells CASTLEAGAYEQYF. The CDR3 nucleotides are TGTGCCAGCACCCTCGAGGCAGGCGCCTACGAGCAGTACTTC.